This T cell receptor (beta chain) was documented in a study of blood T cell repertoires in COVID-19. In the original analysis: Cell counts per sample came from amplifying reference gene primers. Sequenced by immunoSEQ multiplex PCR; TCRdb stores in-frame clones only, minus some. For V, J and clone size, that table is used; D and trimming come from the DNA. The profile shows 250,000 to 300,000 clones, 65% to 90% of them singletons. V trimming: 6 bases; J trimming: 10 bases; junction bases outside the gene matches: 7. Germline CDR1 SGHTA, CDR2 FQGTGA. CDR3 length: 14 residues. Material for sequencing was peripheral blood. The sequence came from a man aged 45-60 years with active or convalescent COVID-19. This rearrangement joins TRBV7-3 to TRBJ2-1; TRBD2 matches at 12 bases. The DNA for the CDR3 is TGTGCCAGCAGTCCACTAGCGGGAGGAGGCGAGCAGTTCTTC. It translates to CASSPLAGGGEQFF. The whole variable domain, filled in from reference TRBV7-3 and TRBJ2-1, reads GAGVSQTPSNKVTEKGKYVELRCDPISGHTALYWYRQSLGQGPEFLIYFQGTGAADDSGLPNDRFFAVRPEGSVSTLKIQRTERGDSAVYLCASSPLAGGGEQFFGPGTRLTVL.